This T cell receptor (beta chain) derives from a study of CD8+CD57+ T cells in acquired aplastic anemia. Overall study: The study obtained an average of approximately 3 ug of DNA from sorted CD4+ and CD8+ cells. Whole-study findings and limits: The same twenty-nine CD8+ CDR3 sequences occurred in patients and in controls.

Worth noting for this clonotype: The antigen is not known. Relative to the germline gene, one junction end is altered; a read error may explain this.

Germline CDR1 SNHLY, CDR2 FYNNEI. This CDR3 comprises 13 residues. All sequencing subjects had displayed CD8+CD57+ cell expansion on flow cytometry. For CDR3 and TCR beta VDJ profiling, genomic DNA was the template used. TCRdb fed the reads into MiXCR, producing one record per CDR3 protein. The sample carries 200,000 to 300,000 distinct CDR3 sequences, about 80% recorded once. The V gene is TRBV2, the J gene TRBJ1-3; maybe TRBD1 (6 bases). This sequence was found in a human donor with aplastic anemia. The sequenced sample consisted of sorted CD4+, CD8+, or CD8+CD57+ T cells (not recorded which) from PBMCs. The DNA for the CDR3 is TGTGCCAGCGGGGACGGGGGCACTGATACCATGTATTTT. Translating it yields CASGDGGTDTMYF.